This passage covers 10 T cell receptor beta chains from one sample sequenced in a study of beta chain features in type 1 diabetes (dated by TCRdb to the late 2010s). The library came from the immunoSEQ multiplex PCR assay. The High Capacity cDNA Reverse Transcription Kit was used to reverse transcribe all of the isolated RNA, meaning that expressed TCRB transcripts were what got sequenced. TCRdb holds this immuneACCESS table with in-frame rearrangements only. Some clones are missing; in checked studies, unresolved V genes explain under half, and the rest has no known cause. Counted in this sample were 350,000 to 450,000 clones; around an eighth of them appeared once. Together, the top ten hold around 0.01% of the sample. These TCRs are of unknown antigen specificity. The investigation overall reported the following: Type 1 diabetes patients showed a moderate but significant shortening of TCRB CDR3 length in all four CD4+ subsets.

Sample: naive CD4+ T cells from blood. Explained via the paper, the cell subset or site label denotes: true naive CD4+ T cells. The receptor set was obtained from a woman aged 18-35 years with type 1 diabetes.

This clone has only a few counts. This chain links TRBV12-5 with TRBJ2-1; maybe TRBD2 (6 bases). The CDR3 totals 14 residues. Germline V gene data show CDR1 as LGHNT and CDR2 as FRNRAP. V lost 1 base and J 10 bases, leaving 14 bases between the germline ends. The CDR3 DNA is TGTGCTAGTGGTTTGGGACTAGGTCGCCTCGAGCAGTTCTTC. It specifies CASGLGLGRLEQFF.

Only a few counts were recorded for this clone. The chain links TRBV7-2 to TRBJ1-5; TRBD1 agrees at 12 bases. Germline V gives CDR1 SGHTA, CDR2 FQGNSA. The junction had 14 bases not matched to a gene; V was cut back by 5 bases and J by 6 bases. CDR3 length: 18 amino acids. CDR3 loop: CASSPIPGTGGFGQPQHF. CDR3 bases: TGTGCCAGCAGCCCCATACCAGGGACAGGGGGCTTCGGTCAGCCCCAGCATTTT.

The chain employs TRBV30 and TRBJ1-2; D may be TRBD1 (6 bases). Per the germline V gene, CDR1 is GTSNPN and CDR2 is SVGIG (reference sequence). CDR3 length equals 14 residues. Trimming left V 4 bases short and J 2 bases short, with 14 bases between. The CDR3 region has the DNA TGTGCCTGGATCACGAGGGGGTACAACTATGGCTACACCTTC. It encodes CAWITRGYNYGYTF.

The V gene is TRBV30, the J gene TRBJ1-5, with TRBD1 as a possible D gene (6 bases). Germline values: CDR1 GTSNPN, CDR2 SVGIG (reference sequence). This CDR3 comprises 15 residues. V lost 0 bases and J 2 bases, leaving 11 bases between the germline ends. The CDR3 coding sequence is TGTGCCTGGAGTGTTGGGGGGGCGGGCAATCAGCCCCAGCATTTT. Its translation: CAWSVGGAGNQPQHF.

The V call is TRBV29-1, the J call TRBJ1-1, with TRBD1 matching 10 bases. V dropped 8 bases and J dropped 5; count of bases not matched to a gene: 8. Germline loops: CDR1 SQVTM, CDR2 ANQGSEA. The CDR3 is 13 residues long. CDR3 region: CSTEDRGITEAFF. For the CDR3, the DNA is TGCAGCACAGAGGACAGGGGGATTACTGAAGCTTTCTTT. Using reference TRBV29-1 and TRBJ1-1 for the parts outside the CDR3, the full variable domain is SAVISQKPSRDICQRGTSLTIQCQVDSQVTMMFWYRQQPGQSLTLIATANQGSEATYESGFVIDKFPISRPNLTFSTLTVSNMSPEDSSIYLCSTEDRGITEAFFGQGTRLTVV.

This clone was counted between two and nine times. The chain recombines TRBV29-1 with TRBJ2-7; possibly TRBD2 for D (6 bases). CDR1 and CDR2 (germline): SQVTM, ANQGSEA. The CDR3 contains 13 residues. CDR3 protein: CSTLGGTSYEQYF. The CDR3 region has the DNA TGCAGTACCCTCGGAGGGACCTCCTACGAGCAGTACTTC.

J is TRBJ2-7 and V is TRBV11-2; 7 bases agree with TRBD1. Per germline, CDR1 SGHAT and CDR2 FQNNGV. The length of the CDR3 is 14 residues. J lost 5 bases, V lost 4 bases, and 8 bases had no gene match. The DNA for the CDR3 is TGTGCCAGCAGCTCGGGACAGAGTCGAAACGAGCAGTACTTC. Protein product: CASSSGQSRNEQYF. The variable domain in full, with the rest retrieved from reference TRBV11-2 and TRBJ2-7, is EAGVAQSPRYKIIEKRQSVAFWCNPISGHATLYWYQQILGQGPKLLIQFQNNGVVDDSQLPKDRFSAERLKGVDSTLKIQPAKLEDSAVYLCASSSGQSRNEQYFGPGTRLTVT.

The table lists this clone with a few counts. The gene calls are TRBV30 and TRBJ1-2; D not resolved. Germline CDR1 is GTSNPN and CDR2 is SVGIG (reference sequence). The CDR3 runs to 13 residues. The germline V and J ends were trimmed by 2 bases and 5 bases, with 12 bases remaining between them. The CDR3 DNA sequence: TGTGCCTGGAGTCGGCAGACATCTTATGGCTACACCTTC. Encoded protein: CAWSRQTSYGYTF.

This chain links TRBV7-2 with TRBJ2-1; no reliable D call. The germline CDR1 and CDR2 sequences are SGHTA and FQGNSA. This CDR3 has 14 amino acids. Trimming cost V 2 bases and J 10 bases, with 15 bases left between them. Here the CDR3 DNA reads TGTGCCAGCAGCTTATCCCCTATATACGGGGAGCAGTTCTTC. This translates into CASSLSPIYGEQFF.

V is TRBV27 and J is TRBJ1-2; D is possibly TRBD1 (6 bases). Germline CDR1 and CDR2: MNHEY and SMNVEV (reference sequence). Trimming pared 3 bases from V and 4 bases from J, leaving 15 bases between. The CDR3 is 15 residues long. The CDR3 region is CASSFTPGTLYGYTF. The CDR3 DNA is TGTGCCAGCAGTTTTACCCCCGGGACACTCTATGGCTACACCTTC.